What follows is one T cell receptor (beta chain) and its context. Profiled with immunoSEQ multiplex PCR; TCRdb holds only in-frame clones, not every one. The table has 200,000 or so clones, around 87% seen once. These data originate in a study of blood T cell repertoires in COVID-19. V shed 4 bases, J shed 2 bases, and the junction held 4 bases outside the gene matches. Germline CDR1 reads KGHDR; CDR2 reads SFDVKD. There are 17 residues in the CDR3. The source material was PBMCs or T cells enriched from blood (not recorded which). The gene calls are TRBV24-1 and TRBJ2-2; 12 nucleotides line up with TRBD1. The source is a woman aged 18 to 35 in a cohort exposed to, infected with or recovered from COVID-19 (not recorded which). The CDR3 bases are TGTGCCACCAGTGACCCAGGGACAGGGGGCAACACCGGGGAGCTGTTTTTT. Translation: CATSDPGTGGNTGELFF.